Presented here are 18 T cell receptor beta chains from one specimen sequenced in a study of blood T cell repertoires in COVID-19. Profiling relied on immunoSEQ multiplex PCR, and the TCRdb table lists in-frame clones only, not all of them. The sample lists around 150,000 clones; about nine tenths were seen once. The sample was peripheral blood. Receptors originate from a man in his 60s with active or convalescent COVID-19.

V usage is TRBV19 and J usage is TRBJ1-6; D uncertain. Germline loops: CDR1 LNHDA, CDR2 SQIVND (reference sequence). Trimming removed 5 bases at V and 8 bases at J, with 19 bases between. The CDR3 contains 16 residues. The CDR3 region has the DNA TGTGCCAGTAGTGATGGGGAGGGAGGTTCATATTCACCCCTCCACTTT. Translated, it gives CASSDGEGGSYSPLHF.

CDR3 residues: CASSYSYEQYF. For the CDR3, the DNA is TGTGCCAGCAGTTACTCCTACGAGCAGTACTTC. J is TRBJ2-7 and V is TRBV25-1; no clear D gene. Germline V gene data show CDR1 as MGHDK and CDR2 as SYGVNS. The CDR3 runs 11 residues. Trimming shortened V by 5 bases and J by 0 bases, and 2 bases separated the two germline ends.

The chain couples TRBV5-1 to TRBJ2-3, with TRBD1 matching over 9 bases. V was clipped by 0 bases and J by 2 bases; unmatched bases: 4. The CDR3 is 16 amino acids. Germline V gives CDR1 SGHRS, CDR2 YFSETQ. For the CDR3, the DNA is TGCGCCAGCAGCTTGGCCGGGACAGGGCACACAGATACGCAGTATTTT. It translates to CASSLAGTGHTDTQYF.

The chain carries TRBV5-1 and TRBJ2-1; 13 bases align to TRBD2. Germline CDR1 SGHRS, CDR2 YFSETQ. J lost 4 bases, V lost 7 bases, and 11 bases had no gene match. CDR3 size: 17 residues. CDR3 bases: TGCGCCAGCGGAGGGACTAGCGGGGCCCGATTATACAATGAGCAGTTCTTC. This sequence encodes CASGGTSGARLYNEQFF.

V and J are TRBV28 and TRBJ2-3; D not resolved. The length of the CDR3 is 14 residues. V lost 3 bases, J lost 2 bases, and 9 bases lay in between. Germline V gives CDR1 MDHEN, CDR2 SYDVKM. In nucleotides, the CDR3 is TGTGCCAGCAGTTTTCAGAGGAACACAGATACGCAGTATTTT. This translates into CASSFQRNTDTQYF.

This rearrangement joins TRBV7-9 to TRBJ2-7; 7 bases agree with TRBD2. Germline CDR1 is SEHNR and CDR2 is FQNEAQ (reference sequence). The CDR3 covers 15 residues. Trimming at V came to 2 bases and at J to 2 bases, leaving 6 bases not matched to a gene. In DNA form, the CDR3 reads TGTGCCAGCAGCTTAACGGGGGGTTTTACCTACGAGCAGTACTTC. Its protein product is CASSLTGGFTYEQYF.

The V and J genes are TRBV11-3 and TRBJ1-1, with TRBD1 matching over 10 bases. Germline-derived CDR1 and CDR2 are SGHNT and YENEEA. The CDR3 has 15 residues. V lost 4 bases to trimming and J lost 0 bases; unmatched junction nucleotides: 2. The CDR3: CASSSGQGMNTEAFF. In DNA, the CDR3 is TGTGCCAGCAGCTCGGGACAGGGGATGAACACTGAAGCTTTCTTT. Full variable domain (missing parts from reference TRBV11-3 and TRBJ1-1): EAGVVQSPRYKIIEKKQPVAFWCNPISGHNTLYWYLQNLGQGPELLIRYENEEAVDDSQLPKDRFSAERLKGVDSTLKIQPAELGDSAVYLCASSSGQGMNTEAFFGQGTRLTVV.

The chain is built from TRBV3-1 (or the pseudogene TRBV3-2) and TRBJ1-2; D gene uncertain. Trimming cost V 2 bases and J 4 bases, with 17 bases left between them. The CDR3 covers 16 residues. CDR1 LGHDT and CDR2 YNNKEL come from the germline V gene (reference sequence). The CDR3 loop reads CASSQTRRAPSYGYTF. The CDR3, as DNA: TGTGCCAGCAGCCAAACTAGGCGCGCGCCCTCCTATGGCTACACCTTC.

Details on this clone: At one end, the junction sequence differs from germline, possibly due to a read error. This chain connects TRBV25-1 to TRBJ1-2; the D gene is possibly TRBD1 (5 bases). CDR3 length equals 16 residues. CDR1 and CDR2 (germline): MGHDK, SYGVNS. The CDR3 spells CASSEYVTASNYGYTF. CDR3 nucleotide sequence: TGCGCCAGCAGTGAATATGTGACAGCTTCTAACTATGGCTACACCTTC.

The genes are TRBV7-2 and TRBJ2-5, with D perhaps TRBD2 (5 bases). The V end was cut by 1 base, the J end by 1 base, with 13 bases between. This CDR3 comprises 16 residues. CDR1 is SGHTA, CDR2 FQGNSA, per germline. The CDR3 here is CASSLGRGRGQETQYF. In nucleotides, the CDR3 is TGTGCCAGCAGCTTAGGTCGGGGTAGAGGCCAAGAGACCCAGTACTTC.

The rearrangement joins TRBV9 to TRBJ1-6; no definite D call. In germline, CDR1 is SGDLS, CDR2 YYNGEE. The CDR3 loop spans 16 amino acids. V was trimmed by 0 bases and J by 2 bases, leaving 9 bases between them. CDR3 in DNA: TGTGCCAGCAGCGTAGGGAGTACCCCCTATAATTCACCCCTCCACTTT. It translates to CASSVGSTPYNSPLHF.

The chain recombines TRBV5-1 with TRBJ2-5; D is undetermined. The V gene lost 4 bases and the J gene lost 2 bases, with 3 bases spanning the gap. The CDR3 sequence is 11 residues long. Germline V gene lookup returns CDR1 SGHRS and CDR2 YFSETQ. CDR3: CASSVQETQYF. For the CDR3, the DNA is TGCGCCAGCAGCGTACAAGAGACCCAGTACTTC.

This clone appeared once. This chain joins TRBV18 and TRBJ2-7; 15 bases map to TRBD2. The CDR3 has 17 residues. Germline V lookup: CDR1 KGHSH, CDR2 LQKENI. The trim removed 5 bases at V and 4 bases at J, leaving 9 bases unmatched. The CDR3 DNA sequence: TGTGCCAGCTCATCAAGAGGACTAGCGGGGGGGCAATACGAGCAGTACTTC. It encodes CASSSRGLAGGQYEQYF.

This clone was seen just once. This chain joins TRBV12-3 or TRBV12-4 and TRBJ1-6; D is uncertain. This CDR3 spans 12 amino acids. V lost 6 bases, J lost 8 bases, and 8 bases lay in between. CDR3 amino acids: CASSPVDSPLHF. The DNA of the CDR3 is TGTGCCAGCAGCCCGGTGGATTCACCCCTCCACTTT.

Only a few counts were recorded for this clone. The chain is built from TRBV6-5 and TRBJ2-7; 10 bases match TRBD2. There are 15 residues in the CDR3. V dropped 7 bases and J dropped 2; count of bases not matched to a gene: 8. The V gene's germline CDR1 is MNHEY and CDR2 SVGAGI. CDR3: CASTMTSGPPYEQYF. CDR3 coding DNA: TGTGCCAGCACCATGACTAGCGGGCCTCCCTACGAGCAGTACTTC.

The rearrangement uses TRBV3-1 (or the pseudogene TRBV3-2) and TRBJ2-7, with D possibly matching TRBD2 (5 bases). The CDR3 runs to 13 residues. CDR1 and CDR2 from the germline V gene are LGHDT and YNNKEL (reference sequence). V lost 4 bases and J 6 bases, leaving 13 bases between the germline ends. CDR3 loop: CASSLLGEPEQYF. Written as DNA, the CDR3 is TGTGCCAGCAGCCTCCTCGGGGAGCCCGAGCAGTACTTC.

The gene calls are TRBV27 and TRBJ1-1, with D perhaps matching TRBD1 (6 bases). From germline, CDR1 is MNHEY and CDR2 SMNVEV (reference sequence). This CDR3 is 14 amino acids long. Between the trimmed V and J ends, which lost 3 bases and 5 bases, there was a span of 13 bases. This chain's CDR3 is CASSLMGAGTEAFF. The CDR3 DNA reads as TGTGCCAGCAGTTTGATGGGGGCTGGGACTGAAGCTTTCTTT.

The rearrangement links TRBV5-1 to TRBJ1-5, with D possibly being TRBD1 (5 bases). Germline V lookup: CDR1 SGHRS, CDR2 YFSETQ. This CDR3 comprises 16 residues. The ends were cut back, 0 bases at V and 4 bases at J, with 14 bases in the middle. The CDR3 coding sequence is TGCGCCAGCAGCTTGGCCCCAGGGATTGGAAATCAGCCCCAGCATTTT. As protein: CASSLAPGIGNQPQHF.